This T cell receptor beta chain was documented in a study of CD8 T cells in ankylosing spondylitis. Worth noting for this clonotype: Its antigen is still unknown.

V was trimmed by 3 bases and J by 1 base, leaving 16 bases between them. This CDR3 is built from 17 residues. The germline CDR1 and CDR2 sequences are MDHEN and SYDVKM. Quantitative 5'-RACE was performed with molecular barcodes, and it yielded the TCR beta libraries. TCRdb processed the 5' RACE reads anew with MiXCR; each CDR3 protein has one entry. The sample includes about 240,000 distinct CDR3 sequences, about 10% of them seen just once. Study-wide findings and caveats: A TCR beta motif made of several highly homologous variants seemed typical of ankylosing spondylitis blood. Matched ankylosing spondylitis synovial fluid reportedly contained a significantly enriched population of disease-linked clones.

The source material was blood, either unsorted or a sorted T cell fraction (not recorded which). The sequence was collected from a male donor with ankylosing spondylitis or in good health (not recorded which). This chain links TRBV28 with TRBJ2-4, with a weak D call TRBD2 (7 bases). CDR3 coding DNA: TGTGCCAGCAGTTTGATTTTAGGGGGGGGGGCCAAAAACATTCAGTACTTC. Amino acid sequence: CASSLILGGGAKNIQYF.